The clone carrying this T cell receptor beta chain was counted a few times. Its cognate antigen is unknown. TCRdb ran MiXCR on the 5' RACE reads and lists one entry per CDR3 protein. The table lists about 610,000 distinct CDR3 sequences, around 15% of them singletons. Per the germline V gene, CDR1 is SGHRS and CDR2 is YFSETQ. The CDR3 is 16 residues long. Between the trimmed V and J ends, which lost 0 bases and 4 bases, there was a span of 16 bases. This entry belongs to a study of T-cell memory formation after mild COVID-19. Broader study findings: Clones contracting across day 15 to 85 had a balanced CD4/CD8 profile; later expanding clones leaned CD4+. Several responding clones turned up in pre-infection memory, indicating that cross-reactive memory may have taken part. CD4+ contracting clones were found mainly in CM and EM, and CD8+ ones in EMRA. Nothing confirmed that second-wave clones peaking on day 37 were specific for SARS-CoV-2.

Sequencing used PBMCs or a T cell subset sorted from them (not recorded which). The sequence was collected from an adult woman who had mild COVID-19 (a few samples of this study predate the infection). Cell type and time point are not known. The rearrangement links TRBV5-1 to TRBJ1-2; tentative D call: TRBD1 (5 bases). This CDR3 is CASSLVVSGSGYGYTF. CDR3 DNA sequence: TGCGCCAGCAGCTTGGTGGTTTCAGGGTCGGGCTATGGCTACACCTTC.